The rows below give T cell receptor beta chains drawn from one sample of a study of Graves' ophthalmopathy and Graves' hyperthyroidism. MiXCR, applied by TCRdb to the multiplex PCR reads, yields one record per CDR3 protein. The sample includes 450,000 to 600,000 distinct CDR3 sequences, about two fifths of them seen just once. The sequenced material came from peripheral blood or thyroid tissue (not recorded which). The source of these receptors is an adult man with Graves' hyperthyroidism. Each CDR3 is given with its conserved first and last residue. Size values are once, few and many counts, or a class for expanded clones, and some rows have none.

>TRBJ1-1|TRBV6-6|15|many
CASSYFDEARAEAFF
>TRBJ1-4|TRBV15|18|many
CATSRVPQVVELNEKLFF
>TRBJ2-7|TRBV7-2|15|.
CASSQPGQGFHEQYF
>TRBJ1-2|TRBV13|16|.
CASSQNRGQKTDGYTF
>TRBJ2-5|TRBV10-2|13|many
CASSNQGLETQYF
>TRBJ1-4|TRBV29-1|12|.
CSGDRLNEKLFF
>TRBJ2-7|TRBV29-1|11|many
CSVVQGYEQYF
>TRBJ2-5|TRBV20-1|14|.
CSACPTGGPETQYF
>TRBJ1-2|TRBV5-1|13|once
CASSPGAGRGYTF
>TRBJ1-4|TRBV7-9|14|many
CASSVTPPGEKLFF
>TRBJ2-7|TRBV19|15|.
CASSIWSSGTEEQYF
>TRBJ1-1|TRBV29-1|13|many
CSVVDTGATEAFF
>TRBJ2-7|TRBV7-9|14|.
CASSRWRGGYEQYF
>TRBJ2-1|TRBV7-6|17|few
CASSLGQVGMDYNEQFF
>TRBJ1-1|TRBV24-1|15|many
CATSATGTTHTEAFF
>TRBJ1-2|TRBV20-1|12|many
CSARDLNYGYTF
>TRBJ2-7|TRBV2|13|few
CASSEKGWYEQYF
>TRBJ2-5|TRBV6-5|15|.
CASSDWREEGKTQYF
>TRBJ2-7|TRBV5-4|15|few
CASSLPGTTYYEQYF
>.|TRBV2|13|.
CASSELVNNEQFF
>TRBJ1-1|TRBV7-2|13|.
CASSLDAKTEALF
>TRBJ1-3|TRBV15|16|many
CATSRDGASVGNTIYF
>TRBJ1-1|TRBV30|15|.
CAWNTRGVLNTEAFF
>TRBJ2-7|TRBV19|14|.
CAGSSGTAAYEQYF
>TRBJ2-5|TRBV7-9|12|many
CASSFGEETQYF
>TRBJ2-5|TRBV5-8|13|many
CASSLRLPETQYF
>TRBJ1-6|TRBV7-9|15|few
CASSPGSGVNSPLHF
>TRBJ2-5|TRBV28|16|.
CASSFPLAGRGETQYF
>TRBJ1-1|TRBV2|14|.
CASIRDRLNTEAFF
>TRBJ2-2|TRBV7-6|17|many
CASSLVAGQGDTGELFF
>TRBJ2-7|TRBV29-1|14|many
CSVGWTLNTGEQYF
>TRBJ1-3|TRBV19|14|.
CASSIQGPGNTIYF
>TRBJ2-7|TRBV7-9|15|few
CASSPPTSGTGGQYF
>TRBJ2-1|TRBV7-6|15|few
CASSPGSTRSNEQFF
>.|TRBV7-9|14|.
CASSLGTGNNEQFF
>.|TRBV20-1|15|.
CSATSVDGSYNEQFF
>TRBJ1-2|TRBV7-9|16|once
CASRRAIQGADYGYTF
>TRBJ2-2|TRBV7-9|15|.
CASSSSGVDTGELFF
>TRBJ2-7|TRBV4-1|16|few
CASSQEVTSASYEQYF
>TRBJ1-6|TRBV4-1|16|few
CASSQEQPRGNSPLHF
>TRBJ1-2|TRBV30|16|once
CAWTMGGPLSFYGYTF
>TRBJ1-1|TRBV7-3|12|many
CASSSPTGEAFF
>TRBJ1-5|TRBV4-2|15|.
CASSQDQGQNQPQHF
>TRBJ1-1|TRBV2|16|many
CASSEMGTGENTEAFF
>TRBJ2-7|TRBV6-6|14|many
CASSLAGSSYEQYF
>TRBJ2-5|TRBV9|18|many
CASSVLAGTSGSLETQYF
>TRBJ1-2|TRBV7-9|15|.
CASSAYARGRGDYTF
>TRBJ2-5|TRBV20-1|14|.
CGARDRGLAGFQYF
>.|TRBV4-2|16|.
CASSQGLAGAYNEQFF
>TRBJ1-1|TRBV5-1|15|.
CASSLGQGWNTEAFF
>TRBJ1-2|TRBV2|17|many
CASRNPDGQKYSYGYTF
>TRBJ2-2|TRBV6-4|15|many
CASSVNWGDTGELFF
>TRBJ2-7|TRBV12-3/TRBV12-4|14|many
CASSLRGRSYEQYF
>TRBJ1-2|TRBV10-3|13|few
CAISGTPPGGYTF
>TRBJ2-5|TRBV10-3|14|.
CAIRGDRVQETQYF
>TRBJ1-6|TRBV4-1|14|many
CASSQANRRSPLHF
>TRBJ2-2|TRBV7-6|17|few
CASSLGAGRPGTGELFF
>TRBJ2-6|TRBV28|16|.
CASSMGQSLLTNVLTF